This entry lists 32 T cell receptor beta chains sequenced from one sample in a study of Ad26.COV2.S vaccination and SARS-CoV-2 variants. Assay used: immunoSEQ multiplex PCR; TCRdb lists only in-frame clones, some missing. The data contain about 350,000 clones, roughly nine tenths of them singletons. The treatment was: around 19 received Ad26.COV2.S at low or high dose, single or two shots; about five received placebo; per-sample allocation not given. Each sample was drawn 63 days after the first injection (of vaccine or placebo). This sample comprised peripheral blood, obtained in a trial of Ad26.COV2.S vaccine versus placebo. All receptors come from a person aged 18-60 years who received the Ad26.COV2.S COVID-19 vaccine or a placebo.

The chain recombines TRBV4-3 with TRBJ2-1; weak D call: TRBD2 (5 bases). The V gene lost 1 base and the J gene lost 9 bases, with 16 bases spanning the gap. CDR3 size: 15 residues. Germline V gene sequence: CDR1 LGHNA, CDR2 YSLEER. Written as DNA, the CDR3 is TGCGCCAGCAGCCAAGTTAAGGAAGAAGGAGGTGAGCAGTTCTTC. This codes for CASSQVKEEGGEQFF.

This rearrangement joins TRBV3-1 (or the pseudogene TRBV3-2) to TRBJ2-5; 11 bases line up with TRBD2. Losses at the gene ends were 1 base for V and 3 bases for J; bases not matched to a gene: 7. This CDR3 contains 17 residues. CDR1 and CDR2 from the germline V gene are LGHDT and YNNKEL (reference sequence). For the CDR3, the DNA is TGTGCCAGCAGCCAAGGGGGACTAGCGGAACCCGAAGAGACCCAGTACTTC. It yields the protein CASSQGGLAEPEETQYF.

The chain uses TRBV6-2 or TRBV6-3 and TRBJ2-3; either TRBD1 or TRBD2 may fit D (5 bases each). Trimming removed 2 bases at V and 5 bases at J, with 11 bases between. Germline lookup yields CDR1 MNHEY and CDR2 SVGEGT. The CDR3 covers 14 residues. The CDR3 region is CASSYGLGVDTQYF. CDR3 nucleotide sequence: TGTGCCAGCAGTTACGGTTTGGGGGTAGATACGCAGTATTTT.

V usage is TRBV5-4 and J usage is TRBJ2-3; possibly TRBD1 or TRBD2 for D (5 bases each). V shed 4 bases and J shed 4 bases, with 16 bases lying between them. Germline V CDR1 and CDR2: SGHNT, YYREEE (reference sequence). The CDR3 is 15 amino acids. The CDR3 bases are TGTGCCAGCAGCGAAGGGACGGGTCCTCCAGATACGCAGTATTTT. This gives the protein CASSEGTGPPDTQYF.

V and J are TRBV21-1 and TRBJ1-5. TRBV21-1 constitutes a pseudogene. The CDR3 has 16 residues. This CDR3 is CASSKRGVISNQPQHF. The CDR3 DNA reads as TGTGCCAGCAGCAAACGTGGGGTGATTAGCAATCAGCCCCAGCATTTT.

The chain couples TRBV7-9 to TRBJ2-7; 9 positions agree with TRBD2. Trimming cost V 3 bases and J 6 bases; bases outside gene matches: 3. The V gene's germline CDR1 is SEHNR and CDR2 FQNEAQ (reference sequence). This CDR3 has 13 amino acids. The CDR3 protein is CASSLGTSREQYF. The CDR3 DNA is TGTGCCAGCAGCTTGGGGACTAGCCGCGAGCAGTACTTC.

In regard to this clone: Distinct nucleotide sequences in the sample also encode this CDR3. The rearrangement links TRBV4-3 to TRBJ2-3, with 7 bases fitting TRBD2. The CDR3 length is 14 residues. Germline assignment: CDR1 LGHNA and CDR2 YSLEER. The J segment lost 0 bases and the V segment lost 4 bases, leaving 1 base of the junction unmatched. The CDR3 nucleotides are TGCGCCAGCAGCCTTAGCGGGAGCACAGATACGCAGTATTTT. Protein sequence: CASSLSGSTDTQYF.

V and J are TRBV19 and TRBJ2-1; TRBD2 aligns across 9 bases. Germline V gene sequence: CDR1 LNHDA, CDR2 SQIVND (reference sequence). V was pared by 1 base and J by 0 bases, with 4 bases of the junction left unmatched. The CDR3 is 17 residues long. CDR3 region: CASSIAAGGSSYNEQFF. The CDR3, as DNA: TGTGCCAGTAGTATAGCCGCGGGGGGGAGCTCCTACAATGAGCAGTTCTTC.

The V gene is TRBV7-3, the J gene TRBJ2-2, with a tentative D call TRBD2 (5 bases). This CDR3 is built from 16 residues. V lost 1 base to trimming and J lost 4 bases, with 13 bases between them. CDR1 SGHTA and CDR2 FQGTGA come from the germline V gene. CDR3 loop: CASSLMLSGITGELFF. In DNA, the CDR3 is TGTGCCAGCAGCTTAATGCTCTCGGGAATCACCGGGGAGCTGTTTTTT.

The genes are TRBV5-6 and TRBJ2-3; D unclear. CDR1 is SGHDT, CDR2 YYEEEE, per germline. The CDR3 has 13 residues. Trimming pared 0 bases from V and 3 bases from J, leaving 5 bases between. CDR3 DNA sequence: TGTGCCAGCAGCTTGGAAAGGACAGATACGCAGTATTTT. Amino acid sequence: CASSLERTDTQYF.

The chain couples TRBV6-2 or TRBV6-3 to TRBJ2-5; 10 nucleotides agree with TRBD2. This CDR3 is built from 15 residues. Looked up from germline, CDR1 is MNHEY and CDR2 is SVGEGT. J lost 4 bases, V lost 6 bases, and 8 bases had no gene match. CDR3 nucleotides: TGTGCCAGCAGCTCCGGGACTAGCGTCGGAGAGACCCAGTACTTC. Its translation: CASSSGTSVGETQYF.

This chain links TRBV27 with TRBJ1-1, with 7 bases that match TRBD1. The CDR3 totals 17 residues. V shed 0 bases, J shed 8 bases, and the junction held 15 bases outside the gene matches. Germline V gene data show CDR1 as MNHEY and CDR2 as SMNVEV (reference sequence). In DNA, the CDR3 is TGTGCCAGCAGTTTATCATTCCCCACGACAGGGTCGAGGGAAGCTTTCTTT. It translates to CASSLSFPTTGSREAFF.

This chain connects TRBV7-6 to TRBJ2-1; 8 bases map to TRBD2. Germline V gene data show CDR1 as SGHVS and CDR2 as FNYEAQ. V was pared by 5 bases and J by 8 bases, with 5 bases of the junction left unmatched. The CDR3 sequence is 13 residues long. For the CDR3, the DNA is TGTGCCAGCAGCCCGGGAGGGCCGGATGAGCAGTTCTTC. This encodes CASSPGGPDEQFF.

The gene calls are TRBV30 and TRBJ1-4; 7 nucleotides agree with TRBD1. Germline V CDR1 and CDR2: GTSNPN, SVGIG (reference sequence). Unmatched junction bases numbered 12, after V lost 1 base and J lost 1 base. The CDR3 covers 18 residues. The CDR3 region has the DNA TGTGCCTGGAGTGGTGGCAGGGGGGTTCTAGGAACTAATGAAAAACTGTTTTTT. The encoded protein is CAWSGGRGVLGTNEKLFF. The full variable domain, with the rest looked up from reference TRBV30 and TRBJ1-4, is SQTIHQWPATLVQPVGSPLSLECTVEGTSNPNLYWYRQAAGRGLQLLFYSVGIGQISSEVPQNLSASRPQDRQFILSSKKLLLSDSGFYLCAWSGGRGVLGTNEKLFFGSGTQLSVL.

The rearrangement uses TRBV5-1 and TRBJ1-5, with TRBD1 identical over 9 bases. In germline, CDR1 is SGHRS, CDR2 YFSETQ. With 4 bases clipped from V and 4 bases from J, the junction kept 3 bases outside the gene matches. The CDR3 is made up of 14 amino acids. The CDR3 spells CASSPTGGNQPQHF. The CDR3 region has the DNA TGCGCCAGCAGCCCGACAGGGGGGAATCAGCCCCAGCATTTT.

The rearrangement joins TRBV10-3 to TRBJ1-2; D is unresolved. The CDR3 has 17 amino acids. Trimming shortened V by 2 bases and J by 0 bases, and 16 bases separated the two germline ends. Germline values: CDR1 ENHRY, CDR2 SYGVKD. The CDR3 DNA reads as TGTGCCATCAGTGAGGTAGGACGACTGAACCCTAACTATGGCTACACCTTC. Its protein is CAISEVGRLNPNYGYTF.

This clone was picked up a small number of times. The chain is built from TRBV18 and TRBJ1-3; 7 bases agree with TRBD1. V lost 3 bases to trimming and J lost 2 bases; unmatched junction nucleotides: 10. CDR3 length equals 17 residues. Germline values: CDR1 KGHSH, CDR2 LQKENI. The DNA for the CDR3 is TGTGCCAGCTCACCCTTCGGCGGACAGGCTCCTGGAAACACCATATATTTT. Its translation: CASSPFGGQAPGNTIYF. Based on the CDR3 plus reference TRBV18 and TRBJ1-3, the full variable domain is NAGVMQNPRHLVRRRGQEARLRCSPMKGHSHVYWYRQLPEEGLKFMVYLQKENIIDESGMPKERFSAEFPKEGPSILRIQQVVRGDSAAYFCASSPFGGQAPGNTIYFGEGSWLTVV.

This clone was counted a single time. CDR3 sequence: CASSLSGYSSGEQYF. The CDR3 DNA sequence: TGTGCCAGCAGCTTATCTGGGTACAGCTCCGGCGAGCAGTACTTC. The gene calls are TRBV7-9 and TRBJ2-7; D not certain. V was cut by 2 bases and J by 6 bases, with 17 bases left in between. CDR1 and CDR2 (germline): SEHNR, FQNEAQ (reference sequence). CDR3 length: 15 residues.

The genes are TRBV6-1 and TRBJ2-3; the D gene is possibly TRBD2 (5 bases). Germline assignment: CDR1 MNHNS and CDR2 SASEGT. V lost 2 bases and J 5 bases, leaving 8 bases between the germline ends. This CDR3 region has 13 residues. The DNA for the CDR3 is TGTGCCAGCAGTGAAAACCGGGAAGATACGCAGTATTTT. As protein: CASSENREDTQYF.

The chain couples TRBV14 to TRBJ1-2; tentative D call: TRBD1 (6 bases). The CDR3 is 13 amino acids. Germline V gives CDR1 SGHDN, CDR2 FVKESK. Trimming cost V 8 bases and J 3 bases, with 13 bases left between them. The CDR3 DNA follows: TGTGCCAGCGGGGGGACAAGCCACTATGGCTACACCTTC. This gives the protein CASGGTSHYGYTF.

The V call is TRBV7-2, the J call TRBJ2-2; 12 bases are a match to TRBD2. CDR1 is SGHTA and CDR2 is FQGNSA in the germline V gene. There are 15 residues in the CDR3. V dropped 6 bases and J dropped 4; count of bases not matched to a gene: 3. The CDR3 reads CASRRTSGTTGELFF. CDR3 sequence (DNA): TGTGCCAGCAGGCGGACTAGCGGGACCACCGGGGAGCTGTTTTTT.

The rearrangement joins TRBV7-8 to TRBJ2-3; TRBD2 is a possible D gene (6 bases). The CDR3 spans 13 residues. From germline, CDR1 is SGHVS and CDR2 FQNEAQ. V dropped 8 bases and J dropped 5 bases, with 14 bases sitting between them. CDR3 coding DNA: TGTGCCAGCGGCTACACGGGAGAAGATACGCAGTATTTT. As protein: CASGYTGEDTQYF.

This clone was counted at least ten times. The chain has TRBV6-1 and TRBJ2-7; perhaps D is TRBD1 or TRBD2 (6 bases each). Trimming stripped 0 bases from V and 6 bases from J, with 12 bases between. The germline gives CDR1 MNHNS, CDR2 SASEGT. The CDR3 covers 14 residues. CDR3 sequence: CASSEAQRGREQYF. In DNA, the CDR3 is TGTGCCAGCAGTGAAGCGCAACGGGGGCGCGAGCAGTACTTC.

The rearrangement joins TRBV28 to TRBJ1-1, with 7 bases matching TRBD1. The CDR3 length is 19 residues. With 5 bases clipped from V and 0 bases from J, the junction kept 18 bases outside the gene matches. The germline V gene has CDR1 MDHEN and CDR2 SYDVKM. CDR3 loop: CASSPSRLGRRGLNTEAFF. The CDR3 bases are TGTGCCAGCAGTCCCTCTCGATTGGGACGGAGGGGGCTGAACACTGAAGCTTTCTTT.

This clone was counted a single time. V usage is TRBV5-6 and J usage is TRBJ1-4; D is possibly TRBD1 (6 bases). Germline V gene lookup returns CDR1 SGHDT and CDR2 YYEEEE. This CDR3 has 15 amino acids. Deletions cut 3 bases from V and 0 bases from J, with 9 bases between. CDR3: CASSWTEATNEKLFF. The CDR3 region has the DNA TGTGCCAGCAGCTGGACAGAAGCAACTAATGAAAAACTGTTTTTT. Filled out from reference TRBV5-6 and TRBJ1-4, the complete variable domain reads DAGVTQSPTHLIKTRGQQVTLRCSPKSGHDTVSWYQQALGQGPQFIFQYYEEEERQRGNFPDRFSGHQFPNYSSELNVNALLLGDSALYLCASSWTEATNEKLFFGSGTQLSVL.

The CDR3 nucleotides read TGTGCCAGCAGCGGAGACAGGGGGCCTTGGGGCTACACCTTC. It is translated as CASSGDRGPWGYTF. The chain joins TRBV7-2 to TRBJ1-2, with TRBD1 matching 10 bases. Germline V lookup: CDR1 SGHTA, CDR2 FQGNSA. V lost 5 bases and J lost 8; bases outside the gene matches: 8. The length of the CDR3 is 14 residues.

In DNA, the CDR3 is TGTGCCAGCAGCTTAGATCAGACGGGAGGGCCCGGGGAGCTGTTTTTT. It translates to CASSLDQTGGPGELFF. The chain recombines TRBV7-9 with TRBJ2-2; TRBD2 matches 8 bases. J lost 6 bases, V lost 1 base, and 7 bases had no gene match. The CDR3 spans 16 residues. Per germline, CDR1 SEHNR and CDR2 FQNEAQ (reference sequence).

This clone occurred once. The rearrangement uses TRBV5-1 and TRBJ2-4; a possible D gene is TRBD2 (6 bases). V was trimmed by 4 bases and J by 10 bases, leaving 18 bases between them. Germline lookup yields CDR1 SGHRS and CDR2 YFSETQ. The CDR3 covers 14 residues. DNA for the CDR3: TGCGCCAGCAGCCTGACGACTAGTTTTTCGATTCAGTACTTC. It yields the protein CASSLTTSFSIQYF.

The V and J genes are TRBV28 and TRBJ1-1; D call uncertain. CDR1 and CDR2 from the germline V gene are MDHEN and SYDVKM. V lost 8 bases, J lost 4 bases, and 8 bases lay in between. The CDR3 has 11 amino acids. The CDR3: CASSRGTEAFF. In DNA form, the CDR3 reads TGTGCCAGCTCCCGTGGCACTGAAGCTTTCTTT.

CDR3 bases: TGTGCCAGCAGTTTAATTATTGCGAGCCACGCCTACGAGCAGTACTTC. This encodes CASSLIIASHAYEQYF. The chain carries TRBV28 and TRBJ2-7; D ambiguous. Per germline, CDR1 MDHEN and CDR2 SYDVKM. Trimming shortened V by 2 bases and J by 2 bases, and 16 bases separated the two germline ends. CDR3 length: 16 amino acids.

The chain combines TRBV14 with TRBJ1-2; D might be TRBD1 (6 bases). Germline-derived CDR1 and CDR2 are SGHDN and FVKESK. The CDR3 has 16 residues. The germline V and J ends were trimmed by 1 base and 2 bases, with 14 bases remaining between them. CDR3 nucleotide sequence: TGTGCCAGCAGCCAAGTGGCCCTAACAGGGAACTATGGCTACACCTTC. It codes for CASSQVALTGNYGYTF.

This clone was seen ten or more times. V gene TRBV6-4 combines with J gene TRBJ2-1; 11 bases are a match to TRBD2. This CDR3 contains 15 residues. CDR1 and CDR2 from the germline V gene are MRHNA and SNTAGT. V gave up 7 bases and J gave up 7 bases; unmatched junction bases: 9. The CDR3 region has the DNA TGTGCCAGCAAGTATTTAGCGGGGGGGCCGAATGAGCAGTTCTTC. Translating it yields CASKYLAGGPNEQFF.